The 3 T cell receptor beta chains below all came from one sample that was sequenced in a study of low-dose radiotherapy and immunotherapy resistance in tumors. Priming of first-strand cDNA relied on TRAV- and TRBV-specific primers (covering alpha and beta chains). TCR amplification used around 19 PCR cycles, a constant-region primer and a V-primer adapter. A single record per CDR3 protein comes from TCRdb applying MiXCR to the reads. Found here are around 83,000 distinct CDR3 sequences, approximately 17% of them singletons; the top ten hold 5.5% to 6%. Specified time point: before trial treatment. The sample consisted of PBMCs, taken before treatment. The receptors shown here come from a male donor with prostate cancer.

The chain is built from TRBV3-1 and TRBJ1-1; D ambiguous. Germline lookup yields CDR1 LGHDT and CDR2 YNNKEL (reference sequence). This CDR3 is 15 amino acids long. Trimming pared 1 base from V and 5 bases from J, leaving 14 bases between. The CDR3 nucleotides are TGTGCCAGCAGCCAAGCGTTACGTCTGAGGACTGAAGCTTTCTTT. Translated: CASSQALRLRTEAFF.

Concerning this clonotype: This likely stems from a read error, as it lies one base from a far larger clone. The CDR3 loop is CASSRKSGTGAYNEQYF. The DNA for the CDR3 is TGTGCCAGCAGTAGAAAATCCGGGACCGGCGCCTACAATGAGCAGTACTTC. The rearrangement links TRBV6-5 to TRBJ2-7; D may be TRBD1 or TRBD2 (5 bases each). Trimming removed 5 bases at V and 7 bases at J, with 27 bases between. The CDR3 is made up of 17 amino acids. From germline, CDR1 is MNHEY and CDR2 SVGAGI.

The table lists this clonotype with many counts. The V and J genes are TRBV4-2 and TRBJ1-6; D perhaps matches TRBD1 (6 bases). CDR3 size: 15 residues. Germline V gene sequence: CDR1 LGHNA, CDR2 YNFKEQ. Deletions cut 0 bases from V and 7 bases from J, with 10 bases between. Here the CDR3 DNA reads TGTGCCAGCAGCCAAGAGACAGGACAAAATTCACCCCTCCACTTT. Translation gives CASSQETGQNSPLHF.